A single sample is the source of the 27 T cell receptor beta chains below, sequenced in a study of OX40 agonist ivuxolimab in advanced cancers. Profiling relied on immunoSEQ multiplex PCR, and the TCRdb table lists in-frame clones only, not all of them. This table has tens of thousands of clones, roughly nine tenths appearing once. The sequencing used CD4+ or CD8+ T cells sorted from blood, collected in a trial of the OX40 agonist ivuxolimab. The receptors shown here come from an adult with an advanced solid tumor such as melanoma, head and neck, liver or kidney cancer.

CDR3 protein: CASSPSPGQGEEQYF. CDR3 coding DNA: TGTGCCAGCAGCCCTAGCCCGGGACAGGGTGAGGAGCAGTACTTC. The chain carries TRBV5-6 and TRBJ2-7; 9 positions match TRBD1. Trimming took 4 bases from V and 7 from J; bases not matched to a gene: 12. The germline gives CDR1 SGHDT, CDR2 YYEEEE. CDR3 length: 15 residues.

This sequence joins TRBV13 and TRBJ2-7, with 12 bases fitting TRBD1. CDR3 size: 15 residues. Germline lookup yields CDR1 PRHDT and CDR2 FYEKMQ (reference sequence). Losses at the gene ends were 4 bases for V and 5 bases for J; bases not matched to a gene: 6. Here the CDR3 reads CASSYRDRGRDEQYF. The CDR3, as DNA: TGTGCCAGCAGCTACCGGGACAGGGGGCGCGACGAGCAGTACTTC.

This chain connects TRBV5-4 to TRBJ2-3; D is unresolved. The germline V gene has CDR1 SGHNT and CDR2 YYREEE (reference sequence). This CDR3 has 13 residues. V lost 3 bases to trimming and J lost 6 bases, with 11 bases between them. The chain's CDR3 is CASSSWKADTQYF. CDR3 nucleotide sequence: TGTGCCAGCAGCTCTTGGAAGGCCGATACGCAGTATTTT.

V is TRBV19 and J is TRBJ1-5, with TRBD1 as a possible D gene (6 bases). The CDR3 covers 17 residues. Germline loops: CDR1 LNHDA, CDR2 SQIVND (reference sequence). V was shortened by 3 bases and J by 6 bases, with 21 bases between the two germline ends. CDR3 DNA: TGTGCCAGTAGTATCGGCGGGGGCTCGCTTCGAGGTCAGCCCCAGCATTTT. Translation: CASSIGGGSLRGQPQHF.

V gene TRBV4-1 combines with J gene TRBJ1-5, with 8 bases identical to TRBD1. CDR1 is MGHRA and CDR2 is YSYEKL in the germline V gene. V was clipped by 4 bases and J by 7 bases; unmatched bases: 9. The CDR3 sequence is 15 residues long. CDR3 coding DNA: TGCGCCAGCAGCCCGACAGGGACAGGAAAACAGCCCCAGCATTTT. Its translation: CASSPTGTGKQPQHF.

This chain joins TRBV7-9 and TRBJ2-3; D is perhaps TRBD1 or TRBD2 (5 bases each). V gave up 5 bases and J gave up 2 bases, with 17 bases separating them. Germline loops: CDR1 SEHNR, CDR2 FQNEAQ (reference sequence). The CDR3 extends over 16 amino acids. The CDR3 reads CASSTRLRGATDTQYF. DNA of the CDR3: TGTGCCAGCAGCACGCGCTTACGAGGGGCCACAGATACGCAGTATTTT.

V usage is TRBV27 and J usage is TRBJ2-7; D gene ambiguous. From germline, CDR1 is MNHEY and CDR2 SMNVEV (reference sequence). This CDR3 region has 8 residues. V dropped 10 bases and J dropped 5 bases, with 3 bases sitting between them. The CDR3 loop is CAKDEQYF. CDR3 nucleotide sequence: TGTGCCAAGGACGAGCAGTACTTC.

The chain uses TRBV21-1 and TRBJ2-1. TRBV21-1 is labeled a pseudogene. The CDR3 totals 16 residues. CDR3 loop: CASSPHWGYRYNEQFF. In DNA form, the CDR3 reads TGTGCCAGCAGCCCACATTGGGGATACAGATACAATGAGCAGTTCTTC.

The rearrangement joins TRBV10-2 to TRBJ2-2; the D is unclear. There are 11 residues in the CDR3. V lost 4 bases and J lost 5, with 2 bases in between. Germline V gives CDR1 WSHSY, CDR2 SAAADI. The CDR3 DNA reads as TGCGCCAGCAGTGGTACCGGGGAGCTGTTTTTT. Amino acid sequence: CASSGTGELFF.

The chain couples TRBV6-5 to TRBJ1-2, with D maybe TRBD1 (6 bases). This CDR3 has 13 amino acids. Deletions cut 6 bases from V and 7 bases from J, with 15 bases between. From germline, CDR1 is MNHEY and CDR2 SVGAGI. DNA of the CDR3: TGTGCCAGCAGGCCTACAGGGAGGGGTGGCTACACCTTC. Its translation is CASRPTGRGGYTF.

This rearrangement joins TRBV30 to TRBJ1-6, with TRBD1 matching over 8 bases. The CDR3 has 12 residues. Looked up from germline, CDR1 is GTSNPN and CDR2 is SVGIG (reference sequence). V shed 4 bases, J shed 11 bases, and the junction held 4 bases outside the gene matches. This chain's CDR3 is CAWKRQGTPLHF. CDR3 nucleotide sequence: TGTGCCTGGAAACGACAGGGGACACCCCTCCACTTT. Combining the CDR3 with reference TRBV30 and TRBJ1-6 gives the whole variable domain SQTIHQWPATLVQPVGSPLSLECTVEGTSNPNLYWYRQAAGRGLQLLFYSVGIGQISSEVPQNLSASRPQDRQFILSSKKLLLSDSGFYLCAWKRQGTPLHFGNGTRLTVT.

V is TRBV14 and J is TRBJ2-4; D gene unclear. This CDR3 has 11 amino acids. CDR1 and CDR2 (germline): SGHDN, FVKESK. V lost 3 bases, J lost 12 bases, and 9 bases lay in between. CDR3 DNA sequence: TGTGCCAGCAGCCAGAGTCACACTCAGTACTTC. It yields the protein CASSQSHTQYF.

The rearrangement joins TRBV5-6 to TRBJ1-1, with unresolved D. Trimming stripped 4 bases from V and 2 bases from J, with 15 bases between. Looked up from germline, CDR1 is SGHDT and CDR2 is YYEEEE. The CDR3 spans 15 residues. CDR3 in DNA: TGTGCCAGCAGCACCGGCCGGGTAACCAACACTGAAGCTTTCTTT. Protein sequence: CASSTGRVTNTEAFF.

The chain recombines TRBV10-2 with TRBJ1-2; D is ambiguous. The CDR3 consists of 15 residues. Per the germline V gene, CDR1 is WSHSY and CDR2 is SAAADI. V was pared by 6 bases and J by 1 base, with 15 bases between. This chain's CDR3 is CASSPFYGFNYGYTF. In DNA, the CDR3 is TGCGCCAGCAGCCCGTTTTACGGGTTTAACTATGGCTACACCTTC.

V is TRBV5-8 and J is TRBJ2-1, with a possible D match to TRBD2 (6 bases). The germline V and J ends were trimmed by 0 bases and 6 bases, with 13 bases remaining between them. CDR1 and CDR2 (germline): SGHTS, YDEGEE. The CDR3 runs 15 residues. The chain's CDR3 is CASSLGGVRFNEQFF. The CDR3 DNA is TGTGCCAGCAGCTTGGGGGGGGTCAGGTTCAATGAGCAGTTCTTC.

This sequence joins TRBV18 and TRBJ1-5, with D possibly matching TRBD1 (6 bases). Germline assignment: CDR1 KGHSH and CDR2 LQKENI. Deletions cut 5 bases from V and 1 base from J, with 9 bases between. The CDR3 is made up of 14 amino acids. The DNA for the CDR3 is TGTGCCAGCTCAAAAGACAGGAGCAATCAGCCCCAGCATTTT. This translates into CASSKDRSNQPQHF. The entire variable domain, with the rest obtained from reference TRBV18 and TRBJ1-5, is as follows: NAGVMQNPRHLVRRRGQEARLRCSPMKGHSHVYWYRQLPEEGLKFMVYLQKENIIDESGMPKERFSAEFPKEGPSILRIQQVVRGDSAAYFCASSKDRSNQPQHFGDGTRLSIL.

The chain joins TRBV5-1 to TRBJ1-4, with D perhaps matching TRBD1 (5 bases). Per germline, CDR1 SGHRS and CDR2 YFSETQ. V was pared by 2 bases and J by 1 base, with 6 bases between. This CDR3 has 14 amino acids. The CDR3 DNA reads TGCGCCAGCAGCTTAAGGGGAACTAATGAAAAACTGTTTTTT. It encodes CASSLRGTNEKLFF.

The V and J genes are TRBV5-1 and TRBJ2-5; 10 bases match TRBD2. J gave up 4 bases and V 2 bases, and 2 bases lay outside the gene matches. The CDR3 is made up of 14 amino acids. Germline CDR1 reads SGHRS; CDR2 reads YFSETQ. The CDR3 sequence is CASSFSGGRETQYF. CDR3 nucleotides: TGCGCCAGCAGCTTTAGCGGGGGGAGAGAGACCCAGTACTTC.

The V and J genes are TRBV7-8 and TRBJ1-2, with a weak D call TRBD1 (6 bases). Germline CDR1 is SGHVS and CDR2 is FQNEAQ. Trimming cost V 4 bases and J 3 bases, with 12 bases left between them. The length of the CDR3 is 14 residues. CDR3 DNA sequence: TGTGCCAGCAGCTCACGGGCAGGGGACTATGGCTACACCTTC. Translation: CASSSRAGDYGYTF.

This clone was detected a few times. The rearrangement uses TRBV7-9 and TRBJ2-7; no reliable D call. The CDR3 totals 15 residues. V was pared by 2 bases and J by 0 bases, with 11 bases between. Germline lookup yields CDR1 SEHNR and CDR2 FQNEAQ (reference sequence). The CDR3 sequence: CASSLSRAGSYEQYF. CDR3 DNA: TGTGCCAGCAGCTTAAGTAGGGCTGGCTCCTACGAGCAGTACTTC. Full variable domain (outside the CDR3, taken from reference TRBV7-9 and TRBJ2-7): DTGVSQNPRHKITKRGQNVTFRCDPISEHNRLYWYRQTLGQGPEFLTYFQNEAQLEKSRLLSDRFSAERPKGSFSTLEIQRTEQGDSAMYLCASSLSRAGSYEQYFGPGTRLTVT.

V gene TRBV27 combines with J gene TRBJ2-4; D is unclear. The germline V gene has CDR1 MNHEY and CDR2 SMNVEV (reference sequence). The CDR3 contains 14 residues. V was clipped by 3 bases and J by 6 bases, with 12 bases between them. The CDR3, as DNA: TGTGCCAGCAGTTTTGAGAGAAATCTAAACATTCAGTACTTC. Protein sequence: CASSFERNLNIQYF.

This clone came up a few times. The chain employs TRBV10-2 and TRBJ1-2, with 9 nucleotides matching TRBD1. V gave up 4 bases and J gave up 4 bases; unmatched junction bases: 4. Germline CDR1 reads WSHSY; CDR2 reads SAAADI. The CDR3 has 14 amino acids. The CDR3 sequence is CASSGGQGIYGYTF. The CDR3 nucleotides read TGCGCCAGCAGTGGAGGACAGGGGATCTATGGCTACACCTTC.

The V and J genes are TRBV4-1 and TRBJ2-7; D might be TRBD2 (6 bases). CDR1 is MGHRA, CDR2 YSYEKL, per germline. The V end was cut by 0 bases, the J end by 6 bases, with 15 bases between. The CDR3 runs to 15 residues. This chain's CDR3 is CASSQESFGGTEQYF. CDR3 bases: TGCGCCAGCAGCCAAGAGTCGTTCGGGGGAACCGAGCAGTACTTC.

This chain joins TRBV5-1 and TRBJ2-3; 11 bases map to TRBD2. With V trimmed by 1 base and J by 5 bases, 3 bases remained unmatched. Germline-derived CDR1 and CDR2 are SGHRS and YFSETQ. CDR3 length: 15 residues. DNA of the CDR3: TGCGCCAGCAGCTTGCCCCTAGCGGGGGGAGATACGCAGTATTTT. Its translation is CASSLPLAGGDTQYF.

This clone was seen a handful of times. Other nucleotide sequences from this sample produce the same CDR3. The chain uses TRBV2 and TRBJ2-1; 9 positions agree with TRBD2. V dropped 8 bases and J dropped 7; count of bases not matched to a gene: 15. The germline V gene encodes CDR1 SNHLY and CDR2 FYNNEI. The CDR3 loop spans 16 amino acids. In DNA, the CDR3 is TGTGCCAGCTCCTACGGGGCTAGCGGGGTCCAGAATGAGCAGTTCTTC. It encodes CASSYGASGVQNEQFF.

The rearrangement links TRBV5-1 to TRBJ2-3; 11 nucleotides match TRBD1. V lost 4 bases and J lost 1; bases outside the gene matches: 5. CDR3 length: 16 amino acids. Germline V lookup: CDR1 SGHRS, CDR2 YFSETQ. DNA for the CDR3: TGCGCCAGCAGCGTGGACAGGGGGCAAGGCACAGATACGCAGTATTTT. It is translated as CASSVDRGQGTDTQYF.

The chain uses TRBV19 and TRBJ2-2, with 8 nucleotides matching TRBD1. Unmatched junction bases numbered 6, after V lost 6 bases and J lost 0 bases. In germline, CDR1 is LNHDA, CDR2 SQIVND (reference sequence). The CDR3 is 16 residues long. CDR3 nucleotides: TGTGCCAGTAGGCGAGGGGACAGGACGAACACCGGGGAGCTGTTTTTT. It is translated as CASRRGDRTNTGELFF.